The present T cell receptor beta chain was sequenced within a study of STAT5B mutations in CD4+ large granular lymphocyte leukemia. Study-level results: Main leukemic clonotypes were patient-specific, but 20% to 25% appeared at low frequency elsewhere.

Looked up from germline, CDR1 is MNHNS and CDR2 is SASEGT. The CDR3 runs 11 residues. Trimming pared 5 bases from V and 7 bases from J, leaving 9 bases between. With respect to this clone: Its antigen is as yet unknown.

The protocol was immunoSEQ multiplex PCR, while the TCRdb copy is restricted to in-frame clones and leaves out a portion. Among about 32,000 clones listed, 85% were seen once. The genes are TRBV6-1 and TRBJ2-7; D is undetermined. The sequenced material came from CD4+ T cells from blood buffy coats. This TCR was recovered from a human donor in good health. CDR3 DNA sequence: TGTGCCAGCAGTCCCTACTCGGAGCAGTACTTC. It specifies CASSPYSEQYF.